This TCR beta chain was recorded in a study of blood T cell repertoires in COVID-19. Overall study: The samples span acute and convalescent COVID-19 from the United States, Italy and Spain. PBMCs, B-cell-depleted T cells, or T cells were the source of the cDNA or gDNA that made up the material.

Original analysis: By means of reference gene primer amplification, nucleated cell counts were estimated. The assay was immunoSEQ multiplex PCR, and TCRdb's table has in-frame clones only and misses some. V, J and clone size were drawn from that table, and D and trimming were deduced from the DNA. Of approximately 190,000 clones listed, more than 80% are singletons. The receptor was isolated from a man aged 50 to 60 with acute or convalescent COVID-19. The specimen was peripheral blood.

CDR3 protein: CASSPRQGYYNEQFF. CDR3 nucleotide sequence: TGTGCCAGCAGCCCCCGACAGGGATACTACAATGAGCAGTTCTTC. V usage is TRBV7-2 and J usage is TRBJ2-1; 7 bases align to TRBD1. V lost 5 bases to trimming and J lost 3 bases; unmatched junction nucleotides: 7. The germline V gene has CDR1 SGHTA and CDR2 FQGNSA. The CDR3 runs to 15 residues.